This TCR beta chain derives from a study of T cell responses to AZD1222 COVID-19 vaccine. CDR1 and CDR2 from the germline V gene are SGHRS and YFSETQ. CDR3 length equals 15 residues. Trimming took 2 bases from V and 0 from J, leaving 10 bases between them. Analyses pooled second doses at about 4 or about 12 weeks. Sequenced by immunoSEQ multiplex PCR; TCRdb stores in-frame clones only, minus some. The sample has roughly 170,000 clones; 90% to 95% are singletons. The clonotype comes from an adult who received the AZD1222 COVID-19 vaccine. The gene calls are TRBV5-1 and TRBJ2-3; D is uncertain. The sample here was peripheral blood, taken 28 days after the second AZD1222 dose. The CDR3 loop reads CASSFGVFSTDTQYF. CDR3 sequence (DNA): TGCGCCAGCAGCTTTGGCGTCTTTAGCACAGATACGCAGTATTTT.